The T cell receptor (beta chain) described here comes from a study of human T cells and chemical hapten exposure. Time point given: pre-sensitization, week 0. Indicated treatment: therapeutic diphenylcyclopropenone sensitization with weekly scalp DPC. V gave up 2 bases and J gave up 8 bases; unmatched junction bases: 7. Germline CDR1 reads SGHNT; CDR2 reads YYREEE (reference sequence). The CDR3 has 14 amino acids. TCRdb reprocessed the RACE reads via MiXCR and lists one record per CDR3 protein. The table lists around 300,000 distinct CDR3 sequences, around 5.5% of them singletons. The J gene is TRBJ2-1, the V gene TRBV5-4; 7 bases align to TRBD2. The source was whole blood, collected in connection with sensitization to the hapten diphenylcyclopropenone (DPC). The TCR sequence derives from a woman aged 18-29 years with alopecia areata. Some clones in this sample may be carry-over from other donors' samples. The CDR3 DNA follows: TGTGCCAGCAGCTTTAATCCCCGGGGGGATGAGCAGTTCTTC. Amino acid sequence: CASSFNPRGDEQFF. Combining the CDR3 with reference TRBV5-4 and TRBJ2-1 gives the whole variable domain ETGVTQSPTHLIKTRGQQVTLRCSSQSGHNTVSWYQQALGQGPQFIFQYYREEENGRGNFPPRFSGLQFPNYSSELNVNALELDDSALYLCASSFNPRGDEQFFGPGTRLTVL.